Below, 17 T cell receptor beta chains from the same sample are listed, as sequenced in a study of blood T cells in healthy people across ages. The use of a sample-barcoded 5' primer and a J-beta primer mix characterized a second PCR of about 7 to 12 cycles. TCRdb used MiXCR to reprocess the 5' RACE reads, holding one entry per CDR3 protein. Of some 1,500,000 distinct CDR3 sequences in the sample, approximately 43% were seen once. The sample taken for sequencing was blood. Receptors were obtained from a woman in her late teens or twenties in good health.

There are a few counts of this clonotype. The CDR3 coding sequence is TGTGCCAGCAGTTACTACTCGGGACTAGCGTCCGGGGAGCTGTTTTTT. Residues: CASSYYSGLASGELFF. This chain links TRBV6-2 or TRBV6-3 with TRBJ2-2; 10 nucleotides line up with TRBD2. The ends lost 1 base at V and 6 bases at J; junction bases unmatched: 5. Germline values: CDR1 MNHEY, CDR2 SVGEGT. The length of the CDR3 is 16 residues.

This clonotype has a handful of counts. This chain joins TRBV4-3 and TRBJ1-4; TRBD1 is a possible D gene (5 bases). The CDR3 is 14 amino acids. The ends were cut back, 3 bases at V and 7 bases at J, with 12 bases in the middle. The germline V gene has CDR1 LGHNA and CDR2 YSLEER. CDR3 protein: CASSQAGVAEKLFF. In nucleotides, the CDR3 is TGCGCCAGCAGCCAGGCGGGGGTGGCTGAAAAACTGTTTTTT.

This clonotype was found many times. The chain links TRBV7-2 to TRBJ2-1, with D maybe TRBD1 (6 bases). Germline CDR1 and CDR2: SGHTA and FQGNSA. V gave up 3 bases and J gave up 1 base, with 13 bases separating them. This CDR3 contains 16 residues. For the CDR3, the DNA is TGTGCCAGCAGCTTTCAAGGGGGTTGGTCCTACAATGAGCAGTTCTTC. This encodes CASSFQGGWSYNEQFF.

The chain recombines TRBV15 with TRBJ1-1, with D uncertain. There are 20 residues in the CDR3. The V end lost 2 bases, the J end lost 0 bases, and 25 bases lay between the germline ends. The germline gives CDR1 LNHNV, CDR2 YYDKDF (reference sequence). CDR3 coding DNA: TGTGCCACCAGCAGACTTACCACGCAGTCTACCCCACCTTTGAACACTGAAGCTTTCTTT. Its translation: CATSRLTTQSTPPLNTEAFF.

The CDR3 nucleotides read TGTGCCGGGCTGGGACTAGCGGCAAATGAGCAGTTCTTC. This encodes CAGLGLAANEQFF. The chain is built from TRBV2 and TRBJ2-1; 11 positions match TRBD2. CDR1 and CDR2 from the germline V gene are SNHLY and FYNNEI. CDR3 length: 13 residues. After removal of 11 bases from V and 7 bases from J, the junction contained 7 bases not matched to a gene.

The V and J genes are TRBV29-1 and TRBJ2-1; a possible D gene is TRBD1 (5 bases). The CDR3 covers 14 residues. CDR1 SQVTM and CDR2 ANQGSEA come from the germline V gene. V lost 7 bases to trimming and J lost 6 bases, with 19 bases between them. The CDR3 region is CSGSTGGIGNEQFF. The DNA for the CDR3 is TGCAGCGGCTCTACAGGCGGAATTGGCAATGAGCAGTTCTTC.

The J gene is TRBJ2-3, the V gene TRBV2, with a tentative D call TRBD1 (5 bases). This CDR3 region has 16 residues. The V end was cut by 5 bases, the J end by 0 bases, with 15 bases between. The V gene's germline CDR1 is SNHLY and CDR2 FYNNEI. The CDR3, as DNA: TGTGCCAGCAGTTCCAGGACATGTACTAGCACAGATACGCAGTATTTT. Amino acid sequence: CASSSRTCTSTDTQYF.

This clonotype is a singleton in its sample. One junction end disagrees with the germline gene, perhaps due to a read error. The chain recombines TRBV12-3 or TRBV12-4 with TRBJ1-1, with D hard to call. This CDR3 spans 14 amino acids. CDR3 bases: TGCGCCAGCAGTTTATCTGGGTTGAAGACTGAAGCTTTCTTT. Its protein product is CASSLSGLKTEAFF.

This chain links TRBV6-1 with TRBJ2-1; either TRBD1 or TRBD2 may supply D (6 bases each). Germline assignment: CDR1 MNHNS and CDR2 SASEGT. The CDR3 consists of 16 residues. V lost 11 bases to trimming and J lost 10 bases, with 30 bases between them. The CDR3 bases are TGTGCCTCCACTGCAGGGGACTCGGCCCTCTCCTACGAGCAGTTCTTC. Translated, it gives CASTAGDSALSYEQFF.

This clonotype has ten or more counts. This chain joins TRBV7-9 and TRBJ1-5; D gene ambiguous. The length of the CDR3 is 13 residues. Germline V gene data show CDR1 as SEHNR and CDR2 as FQNEAQ (reference sequence). V gave up 1 base and J gave up 4 bases, with 5 bases separating them. CDR3 nucleotides: TGTGCCAGCAGCTTAGATGAGAATCAGCCCCAGCATTTT. Translating gives CASSLDENQPQHF.

V and J are TRBV29-1 and TRBJ1-1; a weak D match, TRBD1 (6 bases). This CDR3 has 11 amino acids. In germline, CDR1 is SQVTM, CDR2 ANQGSEA. Trimming removed 3 bases at V and 10 bases at J, with 12 bases between. The CDR3: CSVDTGSAAFF. CDR3 sequence (DNA): TGCAGCGTTGATACAGGGTCGGCAGCTTTCTTT. Complete variable domain (other parts from reference TRBV29-1 and TRBJ1-1): SAVISQKPSRDICQRGTSLTIQCQVDSQVTMMFWYRQQPGQSLTLIATANQGSEATYESGFVIDKFPISRPNLTFSTLTVSNMSPEDSSIYLCSVDTGSAAFFGQGTRLTVV.

This clonotype was seen a handful of times. CDR3 loop: CSARSGGEGLTGELFF. The CDR3 DNA follows: TGCAGTGCTAGAAGCGGCGGGGAGGGCCTCACCGGGGAGCTGTTTTTT. V gene TRBV20-1 combines with J gene TRBJ2-2, with 7 bases identical to TRBD2. Trimming took 2 bases from V and 4 from J; bases not matched to a gene: 10. Per germline, CDR1 DFQATT and CDR2 SNEGSKA (reference sequence). The CDR3 has 16 residues.

This clonotype was seen ten or more times. The rearrangement links TRBV7-8 to TRBJ2-1; D not resolved. The CDR3 has 14 amino acids. The V and J ends lost 6 bases and 5 bases respectively, with 14 bases between them. Germline-derived CDR1 and CDR2 are SGHVS and FQNEAQ. This chain's CDR3 is CASRPQMENNEQFF. The CDR3 coding sequence is TGTGCCAGCAGACCCCAGATGGAGAACAATGAGCAGTTCTTC.

The V call is TRBV20-1, the J call TRBJ1-6; D is possibly TRBD1 (6 bases). The CDR3 totals 13 residues. V shed 5 bases and J shed 3 bases, with 8 bases lying between them. Germline V gives CDR1 DFQATT, CDR2 SNEGSKA (reference sequence). CDR3 DNA sequence: TGCAGTGCTTTGGGACACTATAATTCACCCCTCCACTTT. Residues: CSALGHYNSPLHF.

This clonotype was seen a handful of times. An end of the junction does not agree with germline; a read error may underlie this. The chain carries TRBV6-5 and TRBJ2-4, with 9 bases identical to TRBD1. The end of the DNA aligns better with TRBJ2-7, so the J call may be wrong. Germline lookup yields CDR1 MNHEY and CDR2 SVGAGI. There are 14 residues in the CDR3. The CDR3 loop is CASKSGTGSFEQYF. DNA for the CDR3: TGTGCCAGCAAATCCGGGACAGGGTCCTTCGAGCAGTACTTC.

The DNA of the CDR3 is TGTGCCAGCAGTATAGGAGGGAGGGGGTATAGCAATCAGCCCCAGCATTTT. Translated: CASSIGGRGYSNQPQHF. The gene calls are TRBV12-3 or TRBV12-4 and TRBJ1-5; the D gene is possibly TRBD1 (6 bases). V was cut by 5 bases and J by 0 bases, with 17 bases left in between. This CDR3 spans 17 amino acids.

The rearrangement uses TRBV9 and TRBJ1-1, with D unclear. The CDR3 spans 13 residues. V was trimmed by 2 bases and J by 2 bases, leaving 7 bases between them. The germline V gene has CDR1 SGDLS and CDR2 YYNGEE. CDR3 sequence (DNA): TGTGCCAGCAGCGTGAACTCAAACACTGAAGCTTTCTTT. This translates into CASSVNSNTEAFF.